The TCR beta chain described here comes from a study of cytomegalovirus exposure and HLA in healthy donors. Assay: immunoSEQ multiplex PCR; the TCRdb copy retains only in-frame clones and omits some. This sample carries roughly 150,000 clones, 85% to 90% of them seen once, and the ten largest clones take approximately 3%. The V gene lost 2 bases and the J gene lost 4 bases, with 12 bases spanning the gap. Germline V lookup: CDR1 SGHTA, CDR2 FQGNSA. The CDR3 contains 14 residues. This chain connects TRBV7-2 to TRBJ2-7, with D possibly matching TRBD1 (7 bases). The sequenced sample consisted of PBMCs. The clonotype originates from a man younger than 35 in good health and CMV-seronegative. CDR3 nucleotides: TGTGCCAGCAGCTTACAGGGGGGAACATACGAGCAGTACTTC. Translated: CASSLQGGTYEQYF. Based on the CDR3 plus reference TRBV7-2 and TRBJ2-7, the full variable domain is GAGVSQSPSNKVTEKGKDVELRCDPISGHTALYWYRQSLGQGLEFLIYFQGNSAPDKSGLPSDRFSAERTGGSVSTLTIQRTQQEDSAVYLCASSLQGGTYEQYFGPGTRLTVT.